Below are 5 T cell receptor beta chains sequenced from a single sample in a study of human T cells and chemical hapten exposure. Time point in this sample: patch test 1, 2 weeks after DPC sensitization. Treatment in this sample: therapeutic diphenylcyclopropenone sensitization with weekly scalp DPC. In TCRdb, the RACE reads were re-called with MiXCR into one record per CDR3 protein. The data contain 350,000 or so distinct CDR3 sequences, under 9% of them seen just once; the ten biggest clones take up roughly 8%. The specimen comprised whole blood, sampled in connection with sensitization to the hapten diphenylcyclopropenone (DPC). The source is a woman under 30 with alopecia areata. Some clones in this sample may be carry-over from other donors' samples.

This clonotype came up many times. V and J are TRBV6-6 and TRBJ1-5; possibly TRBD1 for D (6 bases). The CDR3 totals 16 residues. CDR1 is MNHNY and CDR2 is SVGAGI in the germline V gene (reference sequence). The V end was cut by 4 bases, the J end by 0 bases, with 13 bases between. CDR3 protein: CASSSVTGDSNQPQHF. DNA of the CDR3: TGTGCCAGCAGTTCCGTGACAGGCGATAGCAATCAGCCCCAGCATTTT.

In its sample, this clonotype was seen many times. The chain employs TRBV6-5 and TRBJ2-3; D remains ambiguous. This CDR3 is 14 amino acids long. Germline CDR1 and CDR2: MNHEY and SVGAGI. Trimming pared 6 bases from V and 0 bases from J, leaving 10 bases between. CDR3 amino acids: CASSPTLSTDTQYF. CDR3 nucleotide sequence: TGTGCCAGCAGCCCGACATTAAGCACAGATACGCAGTATTTT.

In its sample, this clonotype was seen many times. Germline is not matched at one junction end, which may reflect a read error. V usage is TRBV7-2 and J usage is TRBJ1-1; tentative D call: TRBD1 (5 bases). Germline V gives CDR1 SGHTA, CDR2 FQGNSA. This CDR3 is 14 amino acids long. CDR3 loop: CASSLAQGGTEAFF. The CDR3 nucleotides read TGTGCCAGCAGTTTAGCCCAGGGTGGCACTGAAGCTTTCTTT.

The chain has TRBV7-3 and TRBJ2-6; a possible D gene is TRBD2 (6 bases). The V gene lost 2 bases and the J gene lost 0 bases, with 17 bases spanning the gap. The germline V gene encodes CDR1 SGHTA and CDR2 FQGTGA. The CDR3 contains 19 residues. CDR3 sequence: CASSLESIRGNSGANVLTF. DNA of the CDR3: TGTGCCAGCAGCTTAGAGTCAATCCGGGGGAACTCTGGGGCCAACGTCCTGACTTTC. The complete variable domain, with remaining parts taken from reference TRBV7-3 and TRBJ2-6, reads GAGVSQTPSNKVTEKGKYVELRCDPISGHTALYWYRQSLGQGPEFLIYFQGTGAADDSGLPNDRFFAVRPEGSVSTLKIQRTERGDSAVYLCASSLESIRGNSGANVLTFGAGSRLTVL.

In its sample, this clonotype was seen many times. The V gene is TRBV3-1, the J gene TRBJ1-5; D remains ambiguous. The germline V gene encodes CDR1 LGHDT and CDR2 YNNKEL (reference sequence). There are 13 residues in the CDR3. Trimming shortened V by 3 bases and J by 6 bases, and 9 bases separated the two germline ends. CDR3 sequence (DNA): TGTGCCAGCAGCCAGGGGAGTAGTCAGCCCCAGCATTTT. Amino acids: CASSQGSSQPQHF. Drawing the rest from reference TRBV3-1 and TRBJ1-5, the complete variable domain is DTAVSQTPKYLVTQMGNDKSIKCEQNLGHDTMYWYKQDSKKFLKIMFSYNNKELIINETVPNRFSPKSPDKAHLNLHINSLELGDSAVYFCASSQGSSQPQHFGDGTRLSIL.